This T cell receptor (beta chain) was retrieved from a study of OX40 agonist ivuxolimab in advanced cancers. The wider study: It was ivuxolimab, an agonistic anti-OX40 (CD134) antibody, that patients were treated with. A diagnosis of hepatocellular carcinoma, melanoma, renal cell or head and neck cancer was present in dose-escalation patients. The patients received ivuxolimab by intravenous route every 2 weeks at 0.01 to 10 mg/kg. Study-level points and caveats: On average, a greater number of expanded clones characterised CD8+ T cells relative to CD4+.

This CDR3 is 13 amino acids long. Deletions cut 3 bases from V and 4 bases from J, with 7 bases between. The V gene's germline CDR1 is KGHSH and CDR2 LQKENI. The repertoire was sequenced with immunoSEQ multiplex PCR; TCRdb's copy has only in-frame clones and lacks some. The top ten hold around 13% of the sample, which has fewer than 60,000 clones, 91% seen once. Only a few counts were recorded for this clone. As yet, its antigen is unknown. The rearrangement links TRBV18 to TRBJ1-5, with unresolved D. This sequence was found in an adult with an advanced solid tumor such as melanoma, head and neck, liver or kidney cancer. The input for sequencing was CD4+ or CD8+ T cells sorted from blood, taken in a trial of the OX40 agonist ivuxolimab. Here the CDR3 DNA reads TGTGCCAGCTCACCCTACTCAAATCAGCCCCAGCATTTT. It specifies CASSPYSNQPQHF.